This TCR beta chain is from a study of blood T cell repertoires in COVID-19. The overall study: Samples taken during acute and convalescent COVID-19 were collected in the United States, Italy and Spain. PBMCs, B-cell-depleted T cells, or T cells were the source of the cDNA or gDNA that made up the material.

How the authors handled the data: Using reference gene primer amplification, nucleated cell counts were estimated. The assay was immunoSEQ multiplex PCR, and TCRdb's table has in-frame clones only and misses some. V, J and clone size are taken as reported in that table, and D and trimming were inferred from the DNA itself. The sample has nearly 200,000 clones; approximately 82% are singletons. CDR1 LGHNA and CDR2 YSLEER come from the germline V gene. Trimming removed 0 bases at V and 2 bases at J, with 4 bases between. This CDR3 has 13 residues. The V call is TRBV4-3, the J call TRBJ1-2; D remains ambiguous. This receptor was obtained from a human donor with acute or convalescent COVID-19. The donor label of this sample is uncertain. The sequenced sample consisted of peripheral blood. The CDR3 is CASSQDTNYGYTF. DNA for the CDR3: TGCGCCAGCAGCCAAGATACAAACTATGGCTACACCTTC.